This note documents a single T cell receptor beta chain sequence. Its antigen is as yet unknown. The CDR3 sequence is 14 residues long. Unmatched junction bases numbered 10, after V lost 6 bases and J lost 13 bases. In germline, CDR1 is LNHDA, CDR2 SQIVND (reference sequence). The sample is drawn from a study of T cell responses to AZD1222 COVID-19 vaccine. Findings and limits, study-wide: Every sample of the repertoires postdated the peak T cell response. White British donors predominated, females outnumbered males, and clonal diversity was possibly underestimated. Among spike-specific TCRs, nearly half reportedly target unmutated variant regions. Spike-specific TCR depth and breadth grew after two AZD1222 doses.

The data were produced by immunoSEQ multiplex PCR, yet TCRdb's version contains in-frame clones alone and is incomplete. The repertoire includes 140,000 or so clones, about 89% of them detected once, and about 7.5% sits in the top ten. Sequencing used peripheral blood, obtained 28 days after the second dose of the MenACWY control vaccine. The chain carries TRBV19 and TRBJ2-6; 9 bases fit TRBD1. The TCR sequence derives from an adult who received the MenACWY meningococcal vaccine as a control. CDR3 sequence reads: CASSATGGAGVLTF. The CDR3 DNA sequence: TGTGCCAGTAGCGCTACAGGGGGCGCGGGGGTCCTGACTTTC.